Below, one T cell receptor beta chain is given with its context. What this receptor recognizes is not known. No qualities accompany the bases; no much larger clone lies one base away. These data are taken from a study of blood T cell repertoires in COVID-19 (dated by TCRdb to 2020 to 2021). The study in broad terms: Samples from collaborators originated in the United States, Italy and Spain and spanned both the acute and convalescent phases of COVID-19. The prospective study material was composed of cDNA or gDNA derived from T cells, B-cell-depleted T cells, or PBMCs. Subjects who had been exposed to COVID-19, were actively infected with it, or had recovered from it provided the deeply sampled blood TCRbeta repertoires that made up the dataset. The repertoires were released in a freely available public database intended as a resource for research on the immune response to SARS-CoV-2. The samples were drawn from two sources: the first 160 participants of the ongoing ImmuneRACE study, and some 1,300 subjects contributed by 6 global collaborators. The sample metadata nearly always contained a de-identified subject ID, COVID-19 status, age in years and sex. Where available, HLA class I and class II types were obtained from metadata supplied by the sample provider rather than from assay-based typing. Results and caveats for the whole study, not just this receptor: The quantity of clinical and demographic metadata differed by source and by participant and was supplied without curation.

TCRbeta CDR3 regions were amplified from genomic DNA by means of the immunoSEQ Assay, a bias-controlled multiplex PCR. The study's processing was this. The number of nucleated cells in each sample was estimated from the amplification of reference gene primers within the assay. Sequence reads were collapsed and filtered to measure the absolute abundance of every unique TCRbeta CDR3 rearrangement. Productive Simpson clonality was computed per sample as the square root of Simpson's diversity index over productive rearrangements. Imported from immuneACCESS, the table was reduced by TCRdb to in-frame sequences with V and J called. These copies leave out some clones; in studies compared against another copy, an unresolved V gene accounts for under half, and the cause of the remainder is not known. V and J calls and clone size are copied from that table; D and trimming were computed from the DNA. For this sample the table gives approximately 240,000 clones, of which more than 65% were detected only once. The biggest ten clones account for 4% of the sample.

V is cut back by 6 bases and J by 6 bases, with 12 bases in the junction unmatched. CDR1 is given as SEHNR and CDR2 as FQNEAQ, both from the germline V gene (reference sequence). The CDR3, cysteine through phenylalanine, is 16 amino acids long. The entry retains the CDR3 DNA only, 48 bases that are in frame from base 1. Each collaborating institution followed its own protocols to collect whole blood in K2EDTA tubes. Collaborator samples were shipped for TCRbeta analysis as frozen whole blood, isolated PBMCs, or DNA extracted from either sample type. Sequences were obtained from peripheral blood. The TCR was taken from a woman between 40 and 50 years old with active or convalescent COVID-19. The chain links TRBV7-9 with TRBJ1-5; 9 central nucleotides agree with TRBD1. The bases read TGTGCCAGCAGTGGGGGGGCACAGGGGGCTTTTCAGCCCCAGCATTTT. Translated, this gives CASSGGAQGAFQPQHF.